The clone carrying this T cell receptor beta chain occurred a few times. Its antigen remains unknown. This entry is derived from a study of T cell repertoires in cytomegalovirus infection. Across the study: Shared public TCR beta signatures pointed to both CMV infection and a matching HLA type. Findings and caveats of the study: Across the ex vivo response, the dominant clonotypes were HLA-C-restricted CMV-specific TCR beta clonotypes.

V lost 4 bases to trimming and J lost 0 bases; unmatched junction nucleotides: 8. CDR1 DFQATT and CDR2 SNEGSKA come from the germline V gene (reference sequence). There are 15 residues in the CDR3. TCRdb re-called the reads through MiXCR, storing one row per CDR3 protein. The sample shows 150,000 to 200,000 distinct CDR3 sequences, roughly 20% of them seen only once. The chain employs TRBV20-1 and TRBJ1-2; 7 nucleotides match TRBD1. The specimen was CD8+ T cells from cultured PBMCs, collected from culture after CMV antigen stimulation. The source is a human donor in good health (CMV status not recorded). Some clones in this sample may be carry-over from other donors' samples. DNA for the CDR3: TGCAGTGCTAACTCCGGGACAGCTACTAACTATGGCTACACCTTC. It translates to CSANSGTATNYGYTF.